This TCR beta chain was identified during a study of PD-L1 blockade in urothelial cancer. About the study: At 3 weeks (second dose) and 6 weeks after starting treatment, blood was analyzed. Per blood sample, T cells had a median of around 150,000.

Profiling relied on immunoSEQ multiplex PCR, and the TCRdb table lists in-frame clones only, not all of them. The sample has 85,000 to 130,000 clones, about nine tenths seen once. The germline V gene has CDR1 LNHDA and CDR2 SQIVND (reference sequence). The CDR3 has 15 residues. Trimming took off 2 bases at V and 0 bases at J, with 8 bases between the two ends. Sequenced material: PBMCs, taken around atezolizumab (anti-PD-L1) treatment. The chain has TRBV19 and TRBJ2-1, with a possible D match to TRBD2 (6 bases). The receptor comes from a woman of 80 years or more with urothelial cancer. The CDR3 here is CASSIHGSSYNEQFF. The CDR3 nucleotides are TGTGCCAGTAGTATACACGGGAGCTCCTACAATGAGCAGTTCTTC.